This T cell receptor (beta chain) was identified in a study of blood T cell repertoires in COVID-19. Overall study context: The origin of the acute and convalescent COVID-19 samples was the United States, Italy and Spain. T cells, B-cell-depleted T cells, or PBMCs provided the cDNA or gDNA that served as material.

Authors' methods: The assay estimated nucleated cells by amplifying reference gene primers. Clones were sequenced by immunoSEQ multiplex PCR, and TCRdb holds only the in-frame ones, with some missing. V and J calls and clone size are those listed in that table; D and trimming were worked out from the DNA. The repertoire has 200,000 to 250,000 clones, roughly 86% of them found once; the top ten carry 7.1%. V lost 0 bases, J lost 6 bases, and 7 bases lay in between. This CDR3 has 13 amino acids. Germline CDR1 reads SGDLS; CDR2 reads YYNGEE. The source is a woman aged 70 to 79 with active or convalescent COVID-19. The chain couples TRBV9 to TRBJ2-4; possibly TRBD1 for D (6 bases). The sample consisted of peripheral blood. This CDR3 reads CASSVEGGNIQYF. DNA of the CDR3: TGTGCCAGCAGCGTAGAAGGGGGAAACATTCAGTACTTC. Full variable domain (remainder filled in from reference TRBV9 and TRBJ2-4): DSGVTQTPKHLITATGQRVTLRCSPRSGDLSVYWYQQSLDQGLQFLIQYYNGEERAKGNILERFSAQQFPDLHSELNLSSLELGDSALYFCASSVEGGNIQYFGAGTRLSVL.